The clone carrying this T cell receptor (beta chain) has a single count. The data originate from a study of ipilimumab plus nivolumab after autologous stem cell transplantation. Study as a whole: Patients received a median of about five ipilimumab and 8 or 9 nivolumab doses.

V was pared by 8 bases and J by 0 bases, with 14 bases between. The germline V gene has CDR1 SNHLY and CDR2 FYNNEI. This CDR3 has 14 residues. Sequenced by immunoSEQ multiplex PCR; TCRdb stores in-frame clones only, minus some. The table includes roughly 86,000 clones, 75% to 85% detected once. Starting 14 to 28 days after autologous transplant, ipilimumab 1 mg/kg was given. Dosing: nivolumab 3 mg/kg IV, weeks 1, 4, 7, 10, then every two weeks to week 26. The V gene is TRBV2, the J gene TRBJ2-7, with D perhaps given as TRBD1 or TRBD2 (5 bases each). The sample consisted of PBMCs, taken in a trial of ipilimumab plus nivolumab as post-transplant consolidation. The sequence was collected from a male donor with diffuse large B-cell lymphoma. The CDR3, as DNA: TGTGCCAGCTCTTCGGGGCGGAACTCCTACGAGCAGTACTTC. Its protein product is CASSSGRNSYEQYF.